This entry is about one T cell receptor beta chain. Its antigen is currently unknown. This sample was included in a study of cytomegalovirus exposure and HLA in healthy donors. Overall study findings and caveats: Most TCR sequences proved rare, with some public TCRs found in many donors. The listing of 160 or so TCR beta chains classed them as cytomegalovirus-associated.

V lost 1 base to trimming and J lost 4 bases, with 11 bases between them. The germline V gene encodes CDR1 SGHRS and CDR2 YFSETQ. The CDR3 contains 14 residues. It was with 60 Vbeta and 13 Jbeta primers that the PCR ran. The data were produced by immunoSEQ multiplex PCR, yet TCRdb's version contains in-frame clones alone and is incomplete. The sample carries about 190,000 clones, roughly 87% recorded once. Sequencing was carried out using PBMCs. This chain connects TRBV5-1 to TRBJ1-1; the D is unclear. The source is a man aged 45-65 years in good health and CMV-seronegative. DNA for the CDR3: TGCGCCAGCAGCTTGCGGGGAAAGACCACTGAAGCTTTCTTT. This sequence encodes CASSLRGKTTEAFF.